This T cell receptor (beta chain) was captured by sequencing in a study of Ad26.COV2.S vaccination and SARS-CoV-2 variants (dated by TCRdb to about 2021). About the study as a whole: Donors in the vaccine arm were drawn from COV1001, a multicentre, randomized, double-blind, placebo-controlled phase I-IIa trial testing Ad26.COV2.S in healthy adults. Dosing of Ad26.COV2.S was intramuscular, at either 5x10^10 or 1x10^11 viral particles, delivered as one shot or as two shots spaced 56 days apart. TCRbeta repertoire sequencing was used to assess the specificity and breadth of SARS-CoV-2-reactive T cell receptors after Ad26.COV2.S vaccination. The TCR-sequenced set comprised around 30 samples: some 19 Ad26.COV2.S vaccine recipients, 5 placebo recipients and 8 SARS-CoV-2 convalescent individuals. Trial participants were randomized into five groups of five, in which low-dose or high-dose Ad26.COV2.S was given once or twice, or placebo was given on both occasions. Investigators did not know the trial group allocation while performing experiments and assessing outcomes.

Here is what the overall study found, with its caveats: Ad26.COV2.S recipients had higher spike-specific TCR breadth than placebo recipients (P = 0.0014). According to the authors, total T cell responses may have been underestimated by the TCR breadth and depth analyses. The study was not powered to compare responses between vaccine doses or regimens. Vaccine and placebo recipients had similar non-spike TCR breadth, a finding consistent with the vaccine containing only spike. After vaccination, spike-specific CD8+ and CD4+ T cell responses were reported to show substantial breadth.

About this clone: The specificity of this receptor is unknown. It has no much larger one-base neighbor in the sample; base qualities were not kept.

The immunoSEQ Assay was the method used to sequence TCRbeta CDR3 regions. After extraction, genomic DNA underwent amplification by bias-controlled multiplex PCR, followed by high-throughput sequencing. In the source study's methods: To quantify the absolute abundance of each unique TCRbeta CDR3 region, sequences were collapsed and filtered. T cell fraction was estimated by normalization of TCRbeta template counts to usable DNA, with usable DNA being measured through amplification of reference genes present in all nucleated cells. Repertoire TCRs were annotated as SARS-CoV-2-specific when V gene, CDR3 amino acid sequence and J gene were exactly matched to a known reactive TCR set. MIRA supplied the reference SARS-CoV-2 TCR set, which was filtered for enrichment in COVID-19-positive ImmuneCODE repertoires so that public or cross-reactive TCRs were removed. Based on the MIRA antigens, annotated TCRs were further analysed at the level of specific ORF or position within ORF. Breadth was defined as the number of annotated unique rearrangements divided by the total number of unique productive rearrangements, and depth was defined as the summed frequency of the annotated unique rearrangements. Group comparisons of TCR breadth used two-sided Wilcoxon rank-sum tests. The table was pulled from immuneACCESS by TCRdb, which kept in-frame rearrangements only. Such tables lose some clones; where checked, under half of the loss comes from unresolved V genes, and the rest has no known cause. V and J calls and clone size follow that table, whereas D and trimming were derived from the DNA. The sample table lists around 250,000 clones, roughly 85% of them with a count of one. Just under 3% of the sample comes from the top ten.

Looking up the germline V gene yields CDR1 SQVTM and CDR2 ANQGSEA. V and J are truncated by 7 bases and 12 bases respectively, leaving an intervening sequence of 13 bases. There are 10 amino acids in the CDR3, from cysteine to phenylalanine inclusive. The sequence is cut down to CDR3 DNA, 30 bases in frame from base 1. This specimen's treatment or condition label, per the study, means: about 20 received Ad26.COV2.S at low or high dose, single or two shots; several received placebo; per-sample allocation not given. For vaccine and placebo recipients, repertoires were sequenced using samples collected on day 63 after the first injection. Between 29 July and 7 August 2020, Cohort 1b enrolled approximately 26 adults aged 18-55 years at one site in Boston, USA. As a vaccine, Ad26.COV2.S was a replication-incompetent adenovirus type 26 vector that expressed a prefusion-stabilized SARS-CoV-2 spike protein derived from the original Wuhan strain.

This specimen consisted of peripheral blood, obtained in a trial of Ad26.COV2.S vaccine versus placebo. This sequence was found in a person between 18 and 60 years old who received the Ad26.COV2.S COVID-19 vaccine or a placebo. Here the chain combines TRBV29-1 and TRBJ2-1; the D gene may be TRBD1 or TRBD2, since each aligns over 5 bases. This receptor has the CDR3 CSGVGDAQFF. The DNA reads as follows: TGCAGCGGAGTAGGGGACGCGCAGTTCTTC.